This T cell receptor (beta chain) comes out of a study of CD4 T cells in relation to SARS-CoV-2 and coronaviruses. The protocol was immunoSEQ multiplex PCR, while the TCRdb copy is restricted to in-frame clones and leaves out a portion. The sample records approximately 41,000 clones, about three quarters being singletons. As concerns this clone: Its specificity is not known.

This CDR3 has 14 amino acids. J was trimmed by 7 bases and V by 2 bases; bases with no gene match: 3. Germline CDR1 GTSNPN, CDR2 SVGIG (reference sequence). V and J are TRBV30 and TRBJ1-4; TRBD1 matches 11 bases. The TCR sequence derives from an adult with COVID-19. The sequenced sample was memory CD4+ T cells from PBMCs, cultured in vitro. In DNA, the CDR3 is TGTGCCTGGAGTACCGGGACAGGGGGTGAAAAACTGTTTTTT. It translates to CAWSTGTGGEKLFF.